Below, one T cell receptor beta chain is given with its context. Its target is not known. Sorting captured naive CD8 T cells as CD8+CD4-CCR7+CD45RA+. Bulk TCR libraries used previously described methods and listed TCR primers. TCRdb used MiXCR to reprocess the PCR reads, holding one entry per CDR3 protein. There are some 580,000 distinct CDR3 sequences in the sample; about 25% occur only once, and 0.7% to 0.95% lies in the top ten. The data belong to a study of molecular identifiers for immune sequencing clone quantification. Study-wide findings and caveats: With a barcode shared among identical TCR molecules, highly expanded clone sizes could be underestimated.

This receptor was taken from a human donor in good health. Some libraries in this study had Jurkat cell RNA spiked in. Sequencing was done on a sample of naive CD8+ T cells from blood, with Jurkat cell RNA spiked in. Specified subset: FACS-sorted CD8+CD4-CCR7+CD45RA+ naive T cells.

For the CDR3, the DNA is TGTGCCAGCAGTGAAACTAACAGGGTTGAGCTTCAAGAGACCCAGTACTTC. Translated: CASSETNRVELQETQYF. The rearrangement joins TRBV2 to TRBJ2-5; D is possibly TRBD1 (6 bases). The length of the CDR3 is 17 residues. Trimming took off 2 bases at V and 2 bases at J, with 18 bases between the two ends. CDR1 SNHLY and CDR2 FYNNEI come from the germline V gene. The full variable domain, in which reference TRBV2 and TRBJ2-5 provide the parts outside the CDR3, is EPEVTQTPSHQVTQMGQEVILRCVPISNHLYFYWYRQILGQKVEFLVSFYNNEISEKSEIFDDQFSVERPDGSNFTLKIRSTKLEDSAMYFCASSETNRVELQETQYFGPGTRLLVL.